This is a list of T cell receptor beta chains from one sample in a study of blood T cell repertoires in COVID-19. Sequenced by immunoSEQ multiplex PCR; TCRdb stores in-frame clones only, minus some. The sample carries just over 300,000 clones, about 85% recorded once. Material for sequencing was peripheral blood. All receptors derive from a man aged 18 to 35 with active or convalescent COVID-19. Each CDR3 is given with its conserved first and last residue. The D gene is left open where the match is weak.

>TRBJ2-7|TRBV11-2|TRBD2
CASSLEAVSGSFDEQYF
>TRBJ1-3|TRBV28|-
CASSSNRVYTIYF
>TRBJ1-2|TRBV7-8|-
CAILRGPNYGYTF
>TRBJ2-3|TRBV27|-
CASSSPKRTTDTQYF
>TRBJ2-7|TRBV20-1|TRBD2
CSASGLTSGILEQYF
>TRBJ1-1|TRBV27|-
CASSRDRNTEAFF
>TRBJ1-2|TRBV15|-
CATSRDGSGAYYGYTF
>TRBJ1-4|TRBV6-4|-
CASSDSSRESEKLFF
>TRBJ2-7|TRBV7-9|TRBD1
CASSHWQAGGYEQYF
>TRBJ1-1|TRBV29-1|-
CSVVMAQTEAFF
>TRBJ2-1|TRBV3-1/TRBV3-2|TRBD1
CASSPDRGRFNEQFF